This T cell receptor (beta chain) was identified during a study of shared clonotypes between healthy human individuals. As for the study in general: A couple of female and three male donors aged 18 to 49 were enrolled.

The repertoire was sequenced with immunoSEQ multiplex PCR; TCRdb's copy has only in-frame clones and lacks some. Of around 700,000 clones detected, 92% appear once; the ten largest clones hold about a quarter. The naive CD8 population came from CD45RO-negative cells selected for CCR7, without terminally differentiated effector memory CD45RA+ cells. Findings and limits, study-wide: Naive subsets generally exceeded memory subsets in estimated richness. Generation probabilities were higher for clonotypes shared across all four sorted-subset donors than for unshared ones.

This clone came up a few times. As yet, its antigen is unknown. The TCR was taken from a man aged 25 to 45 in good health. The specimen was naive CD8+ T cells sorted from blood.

The CDR3 reads CASSFHPQPQHF. CDR3 nucleotide sequence: TGTGCCAGCAGCTTTCATCCTCAGCCCCAGCATTTT. The chain links TRBV7-9 to TRBJ1-5, with D uncertain. CDR1 is SEHNR and CDR2 is FQNEAQ in the germline V gene (reference sequence). V shed 3 bases and J shed 6 bases, with 6 bases lying between them. The CDR3 has 12 amino acids.